Sequencing of this TCR beta chain was carried out in a study of blood T cell repertoires in COVID-19 (dated by TCRdb to about 2020). With regard to the full study: The collaborator samples originated in the United States, Italy and Spain and spanned the acute and convalescent phases of COVID-19. The repertoires were made available in a free public database intended to serve as a resource for research on the immune response to SARS-CoV-2. Sample metadata almost always included a de-identified subject ID, COVID-19 status, age in years and sex. The material from the prospective study consisted of cDNA or gDNA derived from T cells, B-cell-depleted T cells, or PBMCs. Samples were obtained from the ongoing ImmuneRACE study (first 160 participants) and from about 1,300 subjects provided by 6 global collaborators. Where HLA class I and class II types were available, the types were taken from metadata supplied by the sample provider, not from assay-based typing. The dataset comprised deeply sampled blood TCRbeta repertoires from subjects exposed to, actively infected with, or recovered from COVID-19.

A remark on this clone: Its binding antigen is unknown. Base qualities were left out, and no much larger clone turns up one base away.

Study-level results and caveats: The amount of clinical and demographic metadata varied by source and participant and was provided uncurated.

The immunoSEQ Assay, a bias-controlled multiplex PCR, was used to amplify TCRbeta CDR3 regions from genomic DNA. Concerning the study's data processing: The number of nucleated cells in each sample was estimated by amplification of reference gene primers within the assay. To quantify the absolute abundance of each unique TCRbeta CDR3 rearrangement, sequence reads were collapsed and filtered. For each sample, productive Simpson clonality was calculated as the square root of Simpson's diversity index across productive rearrangements. TCRdb re-hosts the immuneACCESS table, in-frame sequences only. Its copies lack some clones; in the studies checked, an unresolved V gene accounts for under half of them, and the cause for the rest is not known. V and J calls and clone size are copied from that table; D and trimming were computed from the DNA. This sample gives under 400,000 clones in total; about 90% of them show up just once. The leading ten clones occupy under 3% of the sample.

At one collaborating source in Seattle, patients were enrolled during active infection and were followed longitudinally through the course of disease. Whole blood was collected in K2EDTA tubes by collaborating institutions according to the institutions' own protocols. For TCRbeta analysis, collaborators shipped samples in one of three forms: frozen whole blood, isolated PBMCs, or DNA extracted from either of those sample types. The TCR sequence derives from a woman in her twenties or thirties with COVID-19, enrolled during active disease. The sequenced material came from peripheral blood.

Read as DNA, the sequence is TGTGCCAGCAGTTACTTTCTTAACTATGGCTACACCTTC. Translated, this is CASSYFLNYGYTF. Rearrangement joined TRBV6-2 or TRBV6-3 to TRBJ1-2, with the D gene call left open. Via the germline V gene, CDR1 is MNHEY and CDR2 SVGEGT. The CDR3 covers 13 residues, taking in both the cysteine and the phenylalanine. Just the 39-base CDR3 DNA is kept, in frame starting at base 1. The junction shows trimming of 1 base on V and 1 base on J, plus 4 bases between the germline ends.